These 4 T cell receptor beta chains share one sample of origin, sequenced in a study of follicular helper T cells after annual influenza vaccination. The method was immunoSEQ multiplex PCR; TCRdb's version includes in-frame clones alone and lacks a portion of them. The top ten hold approximately 5% of the sample, which has some 1,300 clones, over 65% seen once. Time point here: 2014-2015 season, 7 days after vaccination. Sequencing used CXCR5+ CD38+ circulating T follicular helper cells from blood, obtained 7 days after influenza vaccination. Subset denoted: circulating Tfh, non-naive CD4+CXCR5+PD-1+ (ICOS+CD38+ or ICOS-CD38-). These receptors came from an adult who received the influenza vaccine.

This clone has more than one count but fewer than ten. The CDR3 loop is CAISESTRQPQHF. The CDR3 DNA sequence: TGTGCCATCAGTGAGTCGACTCGTCAGCCCCAGCATTTT. V usage is TRBV10-3 and J usage is TRBJ1-5; D gene unclear. The V end was cut by 0 bases, the J end by 6 bases, with 6 bases between. Germline CDR1 ENHRY, CDR2 SYGVKD. This CDR3 spans 13 amino acids.

This clone was detected only a few times. V is TRBV6-5 and J is TRBJ2-3; D is unclear. This CDR3 has 16 amino acids. Germline CDR1 is MNHEY and CDR2 is SVGAGI. The germline V and J ends were trimmed by 4 bases and 4 bases, with 18 bases remaining between them. CDR3 coding DNA: TGTGCCAGCAGTTTTGGGCAGGAATTTGGGGCAGATACGCAGTATTTT. This gives the protein CASSFGQEFGADTQYF.

V is TRBV6-1 and J is TRBJ2-3; D assignment may be TRBD1 or TRBD2 (5 bases each). V gave up 2 bases and J gave up 5 bases, with 14 bases separating them. The germline CDR1 and CDR2 sequences are MNHNS and SASEGT. The CDR3 has 15 residues. CDR3 coding DNA: TGTGCCAGCAGTGAATTGGGGGTGCCTGGAGATACGCAGTATTTT. It codes for CASSELGVPGDTQYF.

As to this clone: The junction departs from the called germline gene at one end, perhaps through a read error. The J gene is TRBJ2-3, the V gene TRBV7-7; a possible D gene is TRBD1 (6 bases). The CDR3 contains 13 residues. From germline, CDR1 is SSHAT and CDR2 FNYEAQ (reference sequence). The CDR3 coding sequence is TGTGCTAGCAGCTTAAACAGGGAAGATACGCAGTATTTT. Protein sequence: CASSLNREDTQYF.